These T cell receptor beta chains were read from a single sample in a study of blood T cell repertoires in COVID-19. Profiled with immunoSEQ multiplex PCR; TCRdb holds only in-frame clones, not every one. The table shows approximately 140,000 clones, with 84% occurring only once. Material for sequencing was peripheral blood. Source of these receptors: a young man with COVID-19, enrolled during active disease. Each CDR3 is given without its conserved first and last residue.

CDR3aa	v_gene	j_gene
ASPGETQY	TRBV10-1	TRBJ2-5
ASSPRGQAQH	TRBV2	TRBJ1-5
ASGPGTGIGMNTEAF	TRBV5-1	TRBJ1-1
ASSIGTLYGYT	TRBV19	TRBJ1-2
ASSLLAGGKGSPLH	TRBV27	TRBJ1-6
ASYNSGETQY	TRBV6-5	TRBJ2-5
ARTQREFSNEQF	TRBV10-1	TRBJ2-1
SADPSLNTEAF	TRBV29-1	TRBJ1-1
ATIAGIYGYT	TRBV7-2	TRBJ1-2
ASSLLAANTDTQY	TRBV11-2	TRBJ2-3
ASSERDRGGTEAF	TRBV6-1	TRBJ1-1
ASSQFTGTVNTEAF	TRBV28	TRBJ1-1
ASSDGPVYEAF	TRBV2	TRBJ1-1
AVLSFEAGGRIF	TRBV28	TRBJ2-1
ASSLRQGLSDSPLH	TRBV5-1	TRBJ1-6
ASSLAAYNEQF	TRBV6-5	TRBJ2-1
ASSVDSGMETQY	TRBV9	TRBJ2-5
ASSMGELYEQY	TRBV19	TRBJ2-7
ASSTWTSGRAYEQY	TRBV13	TRBJ2-7
ASRTGDIATNEKLF	TRBV19	TRBJ1-4
ASSLPATNTDTQY	TRBV28	TRBJ2-3
SVEVGETGYEQY	TRBV29-1	TRBJ2-7
ASSPGGTSGRNEQF	TRBV7-8	TRBJ2-1
ASSRAGTGTYEQY	TRBV3-1/TRBV3-2	TRBJ2-7
ASSPGTSGGNEQF	TRBV5-8	TRBJ2-1
AWSVGFSGKLRELF	TRBV30	TRBJ2-2
ASSLGTSGGEQY	TRBV5-4	TRBJ2-7
AWSSRLSNPTNTIY	TRBV30	TRBJ1-3
AWSVALTYGYT	TRBV30	TRBJ1-2
ASSQVPGKPQH	TRBV4-1	TRBJ1-5
ASSEQGWGEKLF	TRBV18	TRBJ1-4
ASSQTLAGEQY	TRBV3-1/TRBV3-2	TRBJ2-7
ASSFRVMGEQY	TRBV28	TRBJ2-7
AVSPGVTYEQY	TRBV19	TRBJ2-7
ATSDFHRDSTNEKLF	TRBV24-1	TRBJ1-4
ASSIVTGSSSYNEQF	TRBV19	TRBJ2-1
ASSQEGGLDEQY	TRBV4-1	TRBJ2-7
ASSPAGENTEAF	TRBV11-1	TRBJ1-1
ASRGEGPGTEAF	TRBV7-2	TRBJ1-1
ASSIESGSYEQY	TRBV19	TRBJ2-7
ASSLLAGANTGELF	TRBV7-9	TRBJ2-2
ASSWRSGTGAYEQY	TRBV13	TRBJ2-7
ASQGGYGYT	TRBV25-1	TRBJ1-2
ASRRGQNTGELF	TRBV5-1	TRBJ2-2
ASSTGTDNSPLH	TRBV5-1	TRBJ1-6